This T cell receptor (beta chain) came from a study of a mutant IDH1 vaccine in newly diagnosed glioma. Overall study context: Vaccination began 4-6 weeks post radiotherapy alone, or with temozolomide cycles. Before enrollment, the patients had been treated with radiotherapy alone, temozolomide alone, or both together. Most of them had received both.

The CDR3 loop spans 15 amino acids. Germline-derived CDR1 and CDR2 are LNHNV and YYDKDF (reference sequence). Trimming removed 4 bases at V and 6 bases at J, with 18 bases between. Time point defined: week 5, during vaccination. Topical imiquimod was applied with each vaccine dose, which held 300 ug of mutant IDH1 20-mer peptide. New astrocytomas of WHO grade 3 or 4 that were IDH1-mutant and ATRX-lost were found in the donors. TCRdb's copy holds only in-frame clones and misses some; the assay was immunoSEQ multiplex PCR. The table has tens of thousands of clones, around 89% seen once. With regard to this clone: Its specificity is unknown.

Sample: PBMCs, taken from a glioma patient whose treatment included an IDH1 peptide vaccine. The V gene is TRBV15, the J gene TRBJ1-2, with D possibly matching TRBD1 (6 bases). The sequence came from a man aged 18 to 35 with glioma. CDR3: CATSTNLQGRHGYTF. The CDR3 DNA reads TGTGCCACCAGCACCAACCTACAGGGAAGGCATGGCTACACCTTC.